This T cell receptor beta chain derives from a study of blood T cell repertoires in COVID-19. Across the whole study: Researchers got acute and convalescent COVID-19 samples from the United States, Italy and Spain. T cells, B-cell-depleted T cells, or PBMCs provided the cDNA or gDNA that served as material.

In the authors' methods: Estimation of nucleated cell counts was performed using reference gene primer amplification. Only in-frame clones appear in the TCRdb table, and some are missing; sequencing was by immunoSEQ multiplex PCR. The DNA gave D and trimming, while V, J and clone size come from that table. Of a few hundred thousand clones listed, around 92% are singletons. This CDR3 comprises 14 residues. Trimming removed 4 bases from V and 3 bases from J; junction bases left unmatched: 2. The V gene's germline CDR1 is MGHDK and CDR2 SYGVNS. The origin of this receptor is a man aged 35-49 years with acute or convalescent COVID-19. V gene TRBV25-1 combines with J gene TRBJ2-5, with 10 bases fitting TRBD1. Sequencing was carried out using peripheral blood. The CDR3 here is CASSGGQGKETQYF. In DNA, the CDR3 is TGTGCCAGCAGTGGGGGACAGGGGAAAGAGACCCAGTACTTC.